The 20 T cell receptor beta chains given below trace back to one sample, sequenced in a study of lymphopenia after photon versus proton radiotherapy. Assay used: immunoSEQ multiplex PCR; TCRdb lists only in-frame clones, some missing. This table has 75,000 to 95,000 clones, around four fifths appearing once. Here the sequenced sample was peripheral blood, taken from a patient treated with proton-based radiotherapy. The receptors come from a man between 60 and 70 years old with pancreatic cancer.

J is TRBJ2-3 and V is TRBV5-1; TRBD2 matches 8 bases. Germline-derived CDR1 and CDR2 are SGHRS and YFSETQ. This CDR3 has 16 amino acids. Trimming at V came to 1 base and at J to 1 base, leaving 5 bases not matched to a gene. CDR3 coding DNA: TGCGCCAGCAGCTTGCGTCCGGGAGGGCGCACAGATACGCAGTATTTT. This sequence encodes CASSLRPGGRTDTQYF.

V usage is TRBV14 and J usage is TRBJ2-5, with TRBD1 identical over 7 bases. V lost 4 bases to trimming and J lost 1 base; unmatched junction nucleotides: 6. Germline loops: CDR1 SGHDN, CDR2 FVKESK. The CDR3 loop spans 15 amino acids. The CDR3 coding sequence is TGTGCCAGCAGCCGCGCAGGGGGTTTCCAAGAGACCCAGTACTTC. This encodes CASSRAGGFQETQYF.

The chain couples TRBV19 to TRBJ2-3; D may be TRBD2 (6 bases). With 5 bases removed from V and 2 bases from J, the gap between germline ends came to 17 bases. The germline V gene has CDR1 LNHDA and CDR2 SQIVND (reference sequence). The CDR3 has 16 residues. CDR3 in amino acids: CASSLGGGSHTDTQYF. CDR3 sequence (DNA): TGTGCCAGTAGTCTGGGAGGCGGATCCCACACAGATACGCAGTATTTT. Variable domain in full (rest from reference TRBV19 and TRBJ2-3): DGGITQSPKYLFRKEGQNVTLSCEQNLNHDAMYWYRQDPGQGLRLIYYSQIVNDFQKGDIAEGYSVSREKKESFPLTVTSAQKNPTAFYLCASSLGGGSHTDTQYFGPGTRLTVL.

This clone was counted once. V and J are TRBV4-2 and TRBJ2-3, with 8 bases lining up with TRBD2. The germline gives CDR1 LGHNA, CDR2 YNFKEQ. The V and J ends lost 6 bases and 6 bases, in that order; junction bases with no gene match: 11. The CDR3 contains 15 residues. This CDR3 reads CASSRSGSVTDTQYF. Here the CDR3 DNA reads TGTGCCAGCAGTCGGAGCGGGAGCGTAACGGATACGCAGTATTTT.

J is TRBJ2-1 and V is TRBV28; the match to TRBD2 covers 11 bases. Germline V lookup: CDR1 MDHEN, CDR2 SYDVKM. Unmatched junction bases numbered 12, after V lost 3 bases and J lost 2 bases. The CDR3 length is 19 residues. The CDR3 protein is CASSLASGRRSKPYNEQFF. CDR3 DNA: TGTGCCAGCAGTTTGGCTAGCGGGAGGCGCTCTAAACCCTACAATGAGCAGTTCTTC.

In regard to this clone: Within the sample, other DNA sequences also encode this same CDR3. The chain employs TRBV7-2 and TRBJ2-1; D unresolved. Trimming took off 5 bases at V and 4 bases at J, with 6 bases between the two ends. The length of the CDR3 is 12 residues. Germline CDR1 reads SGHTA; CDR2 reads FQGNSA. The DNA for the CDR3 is TGTGCCAGCAGCCTACGTTACAATGAGCAGTTCTTC. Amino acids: CASSLRYNEQFF.

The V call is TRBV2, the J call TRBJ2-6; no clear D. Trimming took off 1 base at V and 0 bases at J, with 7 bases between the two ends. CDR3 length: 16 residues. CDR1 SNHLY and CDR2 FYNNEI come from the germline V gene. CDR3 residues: CASSEEAVSGANVLTF. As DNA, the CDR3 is TGTGCCAGCAGTGAAGAGGCAGTCTCTGGGGCCAACGTCCTGACTTTC.

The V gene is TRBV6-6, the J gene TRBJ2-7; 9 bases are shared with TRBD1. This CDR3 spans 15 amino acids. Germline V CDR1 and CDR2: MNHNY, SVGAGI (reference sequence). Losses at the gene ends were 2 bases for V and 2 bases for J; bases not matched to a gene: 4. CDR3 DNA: TGTGCCAGCAGTTACGGGACAGGGAGGGCCTACGAGCAGTACTTC. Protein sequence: CASSYGTGRAYEQYF.

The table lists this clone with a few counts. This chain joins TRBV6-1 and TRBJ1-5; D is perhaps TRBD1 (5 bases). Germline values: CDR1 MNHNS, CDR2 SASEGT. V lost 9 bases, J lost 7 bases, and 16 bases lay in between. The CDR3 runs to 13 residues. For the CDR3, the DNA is TGTGCCAGTGAGCTGGGGGTGAGGCAGCCCCAGCATTTT. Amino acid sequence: CASELGVRQPQHF.

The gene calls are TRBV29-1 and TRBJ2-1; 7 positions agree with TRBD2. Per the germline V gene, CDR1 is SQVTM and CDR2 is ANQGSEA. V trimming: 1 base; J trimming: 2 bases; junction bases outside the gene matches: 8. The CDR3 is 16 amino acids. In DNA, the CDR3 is TGCAGCGTTGAAGCCCCGGGCGGGAGAGCCTACAATGAGCAGTTCTTC. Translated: CSVEAPGGRAYNEQFF.

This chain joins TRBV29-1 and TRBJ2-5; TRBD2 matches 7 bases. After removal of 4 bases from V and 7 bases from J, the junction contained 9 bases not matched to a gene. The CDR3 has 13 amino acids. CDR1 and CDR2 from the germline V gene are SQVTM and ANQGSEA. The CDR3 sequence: CSVASGPHATQYF. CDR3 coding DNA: TGCAGCGTTGCTAGCGGCCCTCATGCGACCCAGTACTTC.

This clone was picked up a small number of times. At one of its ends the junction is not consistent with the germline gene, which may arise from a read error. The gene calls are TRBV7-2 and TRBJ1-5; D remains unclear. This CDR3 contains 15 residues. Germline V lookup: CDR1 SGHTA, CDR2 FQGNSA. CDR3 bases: TGTGCCAGCAGGTTAGCGGGAGCTAGCAATCAGCCCCAGCATTTT. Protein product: CASRLAGASNQPQHF. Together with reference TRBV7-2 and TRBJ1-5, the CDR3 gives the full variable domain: GAGVSQSPSNKVTEKGKDVELRCDPISGHTALYWYRQSLGQGLEFLIYFQGNSAPDKSGLPSDRFSAERTGGSVSTLTIQRTQQEDSAVYLCASRLAGASNQPQHFGDGTRLSIL.

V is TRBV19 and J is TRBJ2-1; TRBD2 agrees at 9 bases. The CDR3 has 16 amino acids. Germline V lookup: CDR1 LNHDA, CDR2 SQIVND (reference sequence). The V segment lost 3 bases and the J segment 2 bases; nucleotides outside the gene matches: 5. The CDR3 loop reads CASSMGLAGPYNEQFF. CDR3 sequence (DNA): TGTGCCAGTAGTATGGGGCTAGCGGGACCCTACAATGAGCAGTTCTTC.

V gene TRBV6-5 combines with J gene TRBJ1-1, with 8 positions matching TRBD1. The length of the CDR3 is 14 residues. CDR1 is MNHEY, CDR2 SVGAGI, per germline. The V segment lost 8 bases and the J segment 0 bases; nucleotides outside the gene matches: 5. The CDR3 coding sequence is TGTGCCAGCGGACGGACAGGGTTGAACACTGAAGCTTTCTTT. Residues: CASGRTGLNTEAFF.

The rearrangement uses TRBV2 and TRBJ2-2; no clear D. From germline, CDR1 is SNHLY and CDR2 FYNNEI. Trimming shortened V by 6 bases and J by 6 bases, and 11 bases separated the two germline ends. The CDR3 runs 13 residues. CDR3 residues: CASSYTRSGELFF. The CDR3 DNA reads TGTGCCAGCAGCTATACTCGGTCCGGGGAGCTGTTTTTT.

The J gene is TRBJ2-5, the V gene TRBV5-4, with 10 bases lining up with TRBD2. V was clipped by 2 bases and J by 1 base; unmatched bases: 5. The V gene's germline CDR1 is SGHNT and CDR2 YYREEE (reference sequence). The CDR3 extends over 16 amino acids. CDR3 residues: CASSFPTSGAQETQYF. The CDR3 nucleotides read TGTGCCAGCAGCTTTCCTACTAGCGGGGCCCAAGAGACCCAGTACTTC.

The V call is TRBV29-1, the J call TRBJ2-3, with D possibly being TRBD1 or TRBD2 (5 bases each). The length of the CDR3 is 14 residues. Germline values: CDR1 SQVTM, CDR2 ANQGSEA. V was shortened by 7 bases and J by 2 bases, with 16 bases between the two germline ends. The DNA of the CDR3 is TGCAGCGGGAGCCGGGGCACGTCCACAGATACGCAGTATTTT. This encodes CSGSRGTSTDTQYF.

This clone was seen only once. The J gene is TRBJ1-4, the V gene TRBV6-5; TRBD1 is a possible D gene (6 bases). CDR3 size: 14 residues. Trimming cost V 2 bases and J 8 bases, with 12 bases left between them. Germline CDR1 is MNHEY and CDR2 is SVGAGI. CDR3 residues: CASSYQGTREKLFF. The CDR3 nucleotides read TGTGCCAGCAGTTACCAGGGGACGCGGGAAAAACTGTTTTTT.

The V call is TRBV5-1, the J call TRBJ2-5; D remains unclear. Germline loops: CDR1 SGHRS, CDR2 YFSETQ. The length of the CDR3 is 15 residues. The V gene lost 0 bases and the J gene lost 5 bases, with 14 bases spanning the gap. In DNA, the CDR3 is TGCGCCAGCAGCTTGGATGGCCACACGACGGAGACCCAGTACTTC. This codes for CASSLDGHTTETQYF.

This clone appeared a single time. CDR3 residues: CASSSGQGQNEQFF. The CDR3 DNA sequence: TGTGCCAGCAGCTCGGGACAGGGTCAGAATGAGCAGTTCTTC. The chain joins TRBV7-6 to TRBJ2-1; TRBD1 matches 9 bases. This CDR3 spans 14 amino acids. Germline lookup yields CDR1 SGHVS and CDR2 FNYEAQ. V dropped 4 bases and J dropped 7; count of bases not matched to a gene: 5.